This paragraph covers one T cell receptor (beta chain) sequence. The J segment lost 5 bases and the V segment lost 5 bases, leaving 5 bases of the junction unmatched. Germline CDR1 is SGHVS and CDR2 is FQNEAQ. The CDR3 runs 15 residues. The repertoire was sequenced with immunoSEQ multiplex PCR; TCRdb's copy has only in-frame clones and lacks some. This sample has around 69,000 clones, with around 85% found just once. The sample is drawn from a study of technical replicates of blood from a handful of donors. The chain employs TRBV7-8 and TRBJ2-3; TRBD2 aligns across 12 bases. Sequencing input: PBMCs. The sequence was collected from a human donor in good health. Some clones in this sample may be carry-over from other donors' samples. This CDR3 is CASSRTSGARDTQYF. The CDR3 nucleotides are TGTGCCAGCAGCCGGACTAGCGGGGCGCGAGATACGCAGTATTTT.